Given below is one T cell receptor (beta chain) in context. This record belongs to a study of blood T cell repertoires in COVID-19. Across the whole study: Researchers got acute and convalescent COVID-19 samples from the United States, Italy and Spain. The analysed material was cDNA or gDNA that came from T cells, B-cell-depleted T cells, or PBMCs.

The V end was cut by 1 base, the J end by 3 bases, with 11 bases between. The CDR3 length is 15 residues. CDR1 and CDR2 (germline): SEHNR, FQNEAQ (reference sequence). Original handling: Researchers report that nucleated cell counts were estimated from reference gene primer amplification. This table comes from immunoSEQ multiplex PCR, and its TCRdb copy is limited to in-frame clones, with some not included. Clonal size and the V and J genes are those of that table, whereas D and trimming came from the DNA. The sample contains about 220,000 clones, roughly nine tenths of which appear only once. The chain joins TRBV7-9 to TRBJ2-3; D possibly corresponds to TRBD2 (5 bases). The sequence came from a man aged 35 to 55 with acute or convalescent COVID-19. Material: peripheral blood. The CDR3 region has the DNA TGTGCCAGCAGCTTAGTCGGTTTAGCGACAGATACGCAGTATTTT. Translation: CASSLVGLATDTQYF.